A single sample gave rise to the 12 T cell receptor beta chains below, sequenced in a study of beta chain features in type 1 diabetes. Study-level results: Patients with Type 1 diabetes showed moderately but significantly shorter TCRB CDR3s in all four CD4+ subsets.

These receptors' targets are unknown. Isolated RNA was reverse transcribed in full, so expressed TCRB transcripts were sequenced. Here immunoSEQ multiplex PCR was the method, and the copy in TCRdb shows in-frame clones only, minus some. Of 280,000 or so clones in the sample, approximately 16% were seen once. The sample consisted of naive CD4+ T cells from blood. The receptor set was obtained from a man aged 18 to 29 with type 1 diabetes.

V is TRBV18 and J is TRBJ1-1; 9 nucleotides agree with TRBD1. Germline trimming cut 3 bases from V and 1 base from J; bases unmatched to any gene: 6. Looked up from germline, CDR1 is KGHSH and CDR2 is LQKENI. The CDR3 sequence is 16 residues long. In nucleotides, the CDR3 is TGTGCCAGCTCACCTGTTAACAGGGGGCGGAACACTGAAGCTTTCTTT. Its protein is CASSPVNRGRNTEAFF.

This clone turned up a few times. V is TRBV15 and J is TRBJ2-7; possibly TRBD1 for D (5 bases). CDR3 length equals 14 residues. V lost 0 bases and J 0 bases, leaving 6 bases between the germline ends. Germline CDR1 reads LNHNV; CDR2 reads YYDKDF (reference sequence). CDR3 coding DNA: TGTGCCACCAGCAGAGAGCAGGGCTCCTACGAGCAGTACTTC. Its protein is CATSREQGSYEQYF.

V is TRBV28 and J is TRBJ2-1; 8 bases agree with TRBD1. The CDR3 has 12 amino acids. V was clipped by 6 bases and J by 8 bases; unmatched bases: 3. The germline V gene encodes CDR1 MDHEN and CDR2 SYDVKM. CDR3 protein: CASRRQGYEQFF. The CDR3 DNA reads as TGTGCCAGCAGAAGACAGGGGTATGAGCAGTTCTTC.

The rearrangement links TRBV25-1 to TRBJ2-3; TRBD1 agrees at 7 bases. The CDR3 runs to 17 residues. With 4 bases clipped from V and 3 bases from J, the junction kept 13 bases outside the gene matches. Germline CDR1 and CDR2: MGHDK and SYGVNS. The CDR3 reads CASSVWGPGTATDTQYF. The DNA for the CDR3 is TGTGCCAGCAGTGTATGGGGACCCGGGACAGCGACAGATACGCAGTATTTT.

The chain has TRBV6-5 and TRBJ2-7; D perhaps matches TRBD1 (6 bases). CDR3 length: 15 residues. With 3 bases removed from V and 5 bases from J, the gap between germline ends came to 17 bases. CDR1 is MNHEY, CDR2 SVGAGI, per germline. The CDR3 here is CASSYLPTGIHEQYF. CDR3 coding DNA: TGTGCCAGCAGTTATCTACCTACAGGGATCCACGAGCAGTACTTC.

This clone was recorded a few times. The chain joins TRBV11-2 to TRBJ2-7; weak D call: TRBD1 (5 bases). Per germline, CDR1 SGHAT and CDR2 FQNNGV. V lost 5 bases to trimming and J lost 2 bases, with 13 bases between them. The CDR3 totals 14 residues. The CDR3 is CASSRLQVPYEQYF. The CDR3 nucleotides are TGTGCCAGCAGCCGATTACAGGTACCCTACGAGCAGTACTTC. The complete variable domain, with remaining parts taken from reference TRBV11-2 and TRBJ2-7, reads EAGVAQSPRYKIIEKRQSVAFWCNPISGHATLYWYQQILGQGPKLLIQFQNNGVVDDSQLPKDRFSAERLKGVDSTLKIQPAKLEDSAVYLCASSRLQVPYEQYFGPGTRLTVT.

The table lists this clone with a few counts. The CDR3 protein is CASSEAAAPPYEQYF. For the CDR3, the DNA is TGCGCCAGCAGTGAGGCAGCGGCCCCCCCCTACGAGCAGTACTTC. This rearrangement joins TRBV5-1 to TRBJ2-7; D is perhaps TRBD2 (5 bases). The CDR3 spans 15 residues. The V end was cut by 5 bases, the J end by 2 bases, with 17 bases between. Per germline, CDR1 SGHRS and CDR2 YFSETQ.

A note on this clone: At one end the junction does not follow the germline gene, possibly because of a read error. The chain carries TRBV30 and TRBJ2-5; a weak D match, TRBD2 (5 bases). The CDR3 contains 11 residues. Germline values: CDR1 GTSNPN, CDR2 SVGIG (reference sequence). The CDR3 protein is CAWSLLAAPHF. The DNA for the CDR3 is TGTGCCTGGAGTCTTCTAGCCGCACCCCACTTC.

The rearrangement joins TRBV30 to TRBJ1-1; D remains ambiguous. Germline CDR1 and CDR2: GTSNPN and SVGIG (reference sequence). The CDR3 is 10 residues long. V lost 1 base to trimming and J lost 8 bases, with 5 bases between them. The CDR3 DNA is TGTGCCTGGAGTGCATCCGAAGCTTTCTTT. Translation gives CAWSASEAFF. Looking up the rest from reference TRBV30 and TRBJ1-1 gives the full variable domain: SQTIHQWPATLVQPVGSPLSLECTVEGTSNPNLYWYRQAAGRGLQLLFYSVGIGQISSEVPQNLSASRPQDRQFILSSKKLLLSDSGFYLCAWSASEAFFGQGTRLTVV.

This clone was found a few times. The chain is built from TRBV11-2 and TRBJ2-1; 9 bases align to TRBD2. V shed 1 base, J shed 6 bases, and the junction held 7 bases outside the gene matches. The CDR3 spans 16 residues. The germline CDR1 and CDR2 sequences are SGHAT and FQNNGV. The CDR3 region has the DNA TGTGCCAGCAGCTTAGTTGGGCGGGGGGGCCGCAATGAGCAGTTCTTC. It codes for CASSLVGRGGRNEQFF.

The CDR3 region is CASSTRGTGQSYEQYF. The CDR3 DNA reads TGTGCCAGTAGTACACGAGGGACGGGACAGTCCTACGAGCAGTACTTC. This chain joins TRBV19 and TRBJ2-7, with TRBD1 matching over 7 bases. This CDR3 has 16 amino acids. With V trimmed by 4 bases and J by 1 base, 10 bases remained unmatched. Germline V gives CDR1 LNHDA, CDR2 SQIVND (reference sequence). The full variable domain, with the rest looked up from reference TRBV19 and TRBJ2-7, is DGGITQSPKYLFRKEGQNVTLSCEQNLNHDAMYWYRQDPGQGLRLIYYSQIVNDFQKGDIAEGYSVSREKKESFPLTVTSAQKNPTAFYLCASSTRGTGQSYEQYFGPGTRLTVT.

The CDR3 loop reads CASSYTWGNGNTIYF. The CDR3 DNA follows: TGTGCCAGCAGCTATACCTGGGGCAATGGAAACACCATATATTTT. The chain has TRBV7-2 and TRBJ1-3; TRBD1 is a possible D gene (5 bases). Germline V gene sequence: CDR1 SGHTA, CDR2 FQGNSA. V was cut by 4 bases and J by 3 bases, with 13 bases left in between. This CDR3 contains 15 residues. The entire variable domain, with the rest obtained from reference TRBV7-2 and TRBJ1-3, is as follows: GAGVSQSPSNKVTEKGKDVELRCDPISGHTALYWYRQSLGQGLEFLIYFQGNSAPDKSGLPSDRFSAERTGGSVSTLTIQRTQQEDSAVYLCASSYTWGNGNTIYFGEGSWLTVV.